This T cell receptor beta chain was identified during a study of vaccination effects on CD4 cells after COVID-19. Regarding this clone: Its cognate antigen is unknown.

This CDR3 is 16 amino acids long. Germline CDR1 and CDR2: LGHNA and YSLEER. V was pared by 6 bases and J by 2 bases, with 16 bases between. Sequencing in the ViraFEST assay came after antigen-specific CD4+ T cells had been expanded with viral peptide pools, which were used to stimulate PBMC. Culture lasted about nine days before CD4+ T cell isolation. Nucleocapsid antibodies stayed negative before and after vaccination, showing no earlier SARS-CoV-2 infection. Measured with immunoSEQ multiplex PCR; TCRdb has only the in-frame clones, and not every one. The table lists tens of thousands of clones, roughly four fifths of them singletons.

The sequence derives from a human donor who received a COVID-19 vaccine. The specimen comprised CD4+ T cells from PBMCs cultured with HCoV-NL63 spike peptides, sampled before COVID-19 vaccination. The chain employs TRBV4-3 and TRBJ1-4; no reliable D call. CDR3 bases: TGCGCCAGCAGTCCTAATGCCCCCGGTACTAATGAAAAACTGTTTTTT. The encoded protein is CASSPNAPGTNEKLFF.